The 5 T cell receptor beta chains listed next were all sequenced from one sample in a study of resident and recirculating memory T cells in vitiligo. Sequenced by immunoSEQ multiplex PCR; TCRdb stores in-frame clones only, minus some. The sample lists 55,000 to 75,000 clones, about 89% seen once, with 4.9% in the top ten. The sample consisted of blood. These TCRs come from a male donor with vitiligo.

This clone came up once. The chain has TRBV10-3 and TRBJ1-1, with D possibly being TRBD1 (6 bases). This CDR3 has 15 residues. Per germline, CDR1 ENHRY and CDR2 SYGVKD. The V end was cut by 6 bases, the J end by 2 bases, with 16 bases between. CDR3 loop: CAISRLTGVNTEAFF. DNA for the CDR3: TGTGCCATCAGCCGGTTGACAGGAGTAAACACTGAAGCTTTCTTT.

The CDR3 nucleotides are TGTGCCAGCAGCCTCTCGGGACAGGGGCCGCATGAAGCTTTCTTT. Translating gives CASSLSGQGPHEAFF. The chain recombines TRBV7-3 with TRBJ1-1, with TRBD1 matching over 10 bases. The CDR3 totals 15 residues. Germline CDR1 SGHTA, CDR2 FQGTGA. After removal of 5 bases from V and 7 bases from J, the junction contained 10 bases not matched to a gene.

CDR3 residues: CASSEYRIHNEQFF. As DNA, the CDR3 is TGTGCCAGCAGTGAATACAGAATACACAATGAGCAGTTCTTC. This chain links TRBV6-1 with TRBJ2-1; no reliable D call. Germline loops: CDR1 MNHNS, CDR2 SASEGT. CDR3 length: 14 amino acids. Trimming shortened V by 2 bases and J by 5 bases, and 10 bases separated the two germline ends.

V is TRBV4-2 and J is TRBJ2-5; 10 bases map to TRBD2. The CDR3 is 16 amino acids. V was clipped by 1 base and J by 5 bases; unmatched bases: 7. Germline CDR1 LGHNA, CDR2 YNFKEQ. The chain's CDR3 is CASSQGERGGPETQYF. The DNA of the CDR3 is TGTGCCAGCAGCCAAGGCGAGCGGGGGGGCCCTGAGACCCAGTACTTC.

This chain links TRBV7-2 with TRBJ2-3; TRBD1 might be the D (6 bases). The germline V gene has CDR1 SGHTA and CDR2 FQGNSA. This CDR3 comprises 15 residues. V lost 5 bases and J lost 3, with 15 bases in between. The CDR3 DNA is TGTGCCAGCAGCCAAGGGCAGGGGATGACAGATACGCAGTATTTT. Translating it yields CASSQGQGMTDTQYF.